This T cell receptor (beta chain) was profiled in a study of OX40 agonist ivuxolimab in advanced cancers. Turning to the study itself: In three patients, partial responses were observed, one with hepatocellular carcinoma and two with cutaneous melanoma. Study observations and caveats: On average, CD8+ T cells showed a greater number of expanded clones than CD4+.

Sequenced by immunoSEQ multiplex PCR; TCRdb stores in-frame clones only, minus some. The repertoire includes tens of thousands of clones, about 91% of them detected once, and more than 5.5% sits in the top ten. This CDR3 is 15 amino acids long. Germline V gene lookup returns CDR1 SGHRS and CDR2 YFSETQ. Turning to this clone: What it binds is unknown. An end of the junction does not agree with germline; a read error may underlie this.

The material was CD4+ or CD8+ T cells sorted from blood, obtained in a trial of the OX40 agonist ivuxolimab. The chain uses TRBV5-1 and TRBJ2-5, with D perhaps TRBD2 (6 bases). The J call may be mistaken, given a closer DNA end match to TRBJ2-7. The TCR sequence derives from an adult with an advanced solid tumor such as melanoma, head and neck, liver or kidney cancer. DNA of the CDR3: TGCGCCAGCAGCTTGGTTTCCCGGGACTCCAACGAGCAGTACTTC. Translating gives CASSLVSRDSNEQYF.